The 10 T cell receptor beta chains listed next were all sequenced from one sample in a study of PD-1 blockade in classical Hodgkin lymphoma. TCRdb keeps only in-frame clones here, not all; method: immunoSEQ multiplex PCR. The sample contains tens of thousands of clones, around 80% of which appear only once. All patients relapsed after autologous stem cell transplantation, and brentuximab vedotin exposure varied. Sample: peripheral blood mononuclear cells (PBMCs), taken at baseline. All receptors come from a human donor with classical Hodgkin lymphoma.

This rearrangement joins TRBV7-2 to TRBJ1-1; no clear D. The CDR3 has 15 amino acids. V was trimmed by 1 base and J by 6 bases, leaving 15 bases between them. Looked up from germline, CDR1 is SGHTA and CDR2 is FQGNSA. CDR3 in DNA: TGTGCCAGCAGCTTAGGAGCGGGTATGAGCCCTGAAGCTTTCTTT. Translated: CASSLGAGMSPEAFF.

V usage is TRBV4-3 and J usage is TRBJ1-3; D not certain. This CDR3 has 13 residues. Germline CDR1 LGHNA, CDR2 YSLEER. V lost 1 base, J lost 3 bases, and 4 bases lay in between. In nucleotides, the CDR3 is TGCGCCAGCAGCCAAGTGAATGGAAACACCATATATTTT. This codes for CASSQVNGNTIYF.

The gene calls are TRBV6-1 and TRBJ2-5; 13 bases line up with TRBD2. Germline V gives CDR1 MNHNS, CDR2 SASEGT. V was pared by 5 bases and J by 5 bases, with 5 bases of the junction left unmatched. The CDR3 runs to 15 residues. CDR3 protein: CASSPLAGGHETQYF. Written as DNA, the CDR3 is TGTGCCAGCAGTCCACTAGCGGGGGGGCACGAGACCCAGTACTTC.

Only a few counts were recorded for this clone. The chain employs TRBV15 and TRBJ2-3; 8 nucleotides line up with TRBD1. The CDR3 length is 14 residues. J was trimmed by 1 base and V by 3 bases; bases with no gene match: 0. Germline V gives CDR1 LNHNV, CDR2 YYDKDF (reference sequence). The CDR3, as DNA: TGTGCCACCAGCAGGGACAGGGGCACAGATACGCAGTATTTT. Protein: CATSRDRGTDTQYF.

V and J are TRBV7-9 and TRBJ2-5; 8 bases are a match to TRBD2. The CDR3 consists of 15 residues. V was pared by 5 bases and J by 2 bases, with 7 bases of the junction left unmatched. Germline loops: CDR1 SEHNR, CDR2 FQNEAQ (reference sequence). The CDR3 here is CASSAPGLEQETQYF. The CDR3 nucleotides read TGTGCCAGCAGCGCCCCGGGACTAGAGCAAGAGACCCAGTACTTC.

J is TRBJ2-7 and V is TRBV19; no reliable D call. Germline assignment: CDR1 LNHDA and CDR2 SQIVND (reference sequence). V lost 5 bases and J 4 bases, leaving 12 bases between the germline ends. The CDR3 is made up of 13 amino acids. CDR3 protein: CASSSSFGYEQYF. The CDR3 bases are TGTGCCAGTAGTTCCAGTTTCGGGTACGAGCAGTACTTC. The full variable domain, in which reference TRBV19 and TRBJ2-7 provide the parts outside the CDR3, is DGGITQSPKYLFRKEGQNVTLSCEQNLNHDAMYWYRQDPGQGLRLIYYSQIVNDFQKGDIAEGYSVSREKKESFPLTVTSAQKNPTAFYLCASSSSFGYEQYFGPGTRLTVT.

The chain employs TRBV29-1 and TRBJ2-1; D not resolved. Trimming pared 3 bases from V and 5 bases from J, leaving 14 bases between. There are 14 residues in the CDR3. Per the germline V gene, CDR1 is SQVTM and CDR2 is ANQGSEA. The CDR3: CSVDKLQAHNEQFF. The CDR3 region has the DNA TGCAGCGTTGATAAGCTGCAGGCACACAATGAGCAGTTCTTC.

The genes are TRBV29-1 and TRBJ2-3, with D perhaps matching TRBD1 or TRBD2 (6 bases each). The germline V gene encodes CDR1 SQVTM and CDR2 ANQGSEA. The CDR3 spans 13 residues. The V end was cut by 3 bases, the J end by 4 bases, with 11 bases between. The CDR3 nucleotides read TGCAGCGTTGAGTCTAGGGGGGCAGATACGCAGTATTTT. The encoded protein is CSVESRGADTQYF.

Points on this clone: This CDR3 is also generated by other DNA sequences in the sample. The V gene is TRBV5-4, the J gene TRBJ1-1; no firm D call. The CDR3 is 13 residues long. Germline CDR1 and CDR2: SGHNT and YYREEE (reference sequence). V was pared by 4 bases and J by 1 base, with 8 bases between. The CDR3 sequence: CASSRTGNTEAFF. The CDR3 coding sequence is TGTGCCAGCAGCCGCACGGGGAACACTGAAGCTTTCTTT.

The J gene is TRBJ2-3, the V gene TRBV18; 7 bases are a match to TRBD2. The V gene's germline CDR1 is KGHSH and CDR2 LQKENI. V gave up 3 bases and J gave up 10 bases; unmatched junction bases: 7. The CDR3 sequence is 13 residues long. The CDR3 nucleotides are TGTGCCAGCTCACCGAGCGGGACCCAGGCGCAGTATTTT. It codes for CASSPSGTQAQYF. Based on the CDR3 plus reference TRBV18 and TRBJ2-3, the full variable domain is NAGVMQNPRHLVRRRGQEARLRCSPMKGHSHVYWYRQLPEEGLKFMVYLQKENIIDESGMPKERFSAEFPKEGPSILRIQQVVRGDSAAYFCASSPSGTQAQYFGPGTRLTVL.